This note documents a single TCR beta chain sequence. The germline gives CDR1 SGHRS, CDR2 YFSETQ. This CDR3 has 20 residues. TCRdb reprocessed the 5' RACE reads and keeps a single row for each CDR3 protein, giving no DNA. The sample includes more than 85,000 distinct CDR3 sequences. These data come from a study of monozygotic twins with inflammatory bowel disease. The receptor was derived from a human donor with ulcerative colitis or Crohn's disease, or a healthy co-twin of an affected twin (not recorded which). Sequenced material: blood. The V gene is TRBV5-1, the J gene TRBJ2-7; TCRdb designates TRBD2, a call that cannot be tested without DNA. Here the CDR3 reads CASSPLGLAESSGYRDEQYF.